The 12 T cell receptor beta chains below all came from one sample that was sequenced in a study of blood T cell repertoires in COVID-19. Method: immunoSEQ multiplex PCR; TCRdb's copy keeps in-frame clones and lacks some. The data show about 100,000 clones, around four fifths seen once. Sequenced: peripheral blood. Receptors originate from a man aged 65 to 85 with active or convalescent COVID-19.

The CDR3 is CASSFFGQPGTDTQYF. The DNA of the CDR3 is TGTGCCAGCAGTTTCTTCGGACAGCCCGGCACAGATACGCAGTATTTT. This rearrangement joins TRBV6-2 or TRBV6-3 to TRBJ2-3; the D gene is possibly TRBD1 (6 bases). The germline V and J ends were trimmed by 4 bases and 1 base, with 15 bases remaining between them. The CDR3 consists of 16 residues. Germline V gene lookup returns CDR1 MNHEY and CDR2 SVGEGT.

The V gene is TRBV9, the J gene TRBJ2-7, with 10 bases matching TRBD1. Germline values: CDR1 SGDLS, CDR2 YYNGEE. This CDR3 is built from 15 residues. V shed 0 bases, J shed 2 bases, and the junction held 2 bases outside the gene matches. The CDR3 spells CASSVGQGAAYEQYF. The CDR3 region has the DNA TGTGCCAGCAGCGTAGGACAGGGGGCCGCCTACGAGCAGTACTTC.

V gene TRBV18 combines with J gene TRBJ2-2; 7 nucleotides line up with TRBD2. Per germline, CDR1 KGHSH and CDR2 LQKENI. The trim removed 4 bases at V and 1 base at J, leaving 15 bases unmatched. This CDR3 region has 19 residues. The CDR3 sequence is CASSLLLRGGIENTGELFF. For the CDR3, the DNA is TGTGCCAGCTCACTCCTCCTTAGGGGAGGGATAGAGAACACCGGGGAGCTGTTTTTT.

The chain carries TRBV5-1 and TRBJ2-2; TRBD1 aligns across 8 bases. The CDR3 is 17 amino acids. Per germline, CDR1 SGHRS and CDR2 YFSETQ. V lost 5 bases and J lost 5; bases outside the gene matches: 14. The CDR3 DNA sequence: TGCGCCAGCAGTCGTGGGGTGTCAGGGGGCCGAACCGGGGAGCTGTTTTTT. Encoded protein: CASSRGVSGGRTGELFF.

The V gene is TRBV29-1, the J gene TRBJ2-1; 9 nucleotides align to TRBD2. The germline CDR1 and CDR2 sequences are SQVTM and ANQGSEA. V lost 1 base and J lost 6; bases outside the gene matches: 13. CDR3 size: 17 residues. CDR3 DNA sequence: TGCAGCGTTGAAGTCGATAGCGGGGGACCCCTGGGCAATGAGCAGTTCTTC. Its protein product is CSVEVDSGGPLGNEQFF.

The chain has TRBV7-2 and TRBJ1-2; no reliable D call. V shed 3 bases and J shed 8 bases, with 16 bases lying between them. From germline, CDR1 is SGHTA and CDR2 FQGNSA. The CDR3 sequence is 14 residues long. CDR3 sequence: CASSLYSQPSGYTF. CDR3 coding DNA: TGTGCCAGCAGCTTGTATAGTCAACCTTCGGGCTACACCTTC.

This clone was found once. The chain uses TRBV5-1 and TRBJ1-2, with no clear D. Germline CDR1 and CDR2: SGHRS and YFSETQ. The V gene lost 0 bases and the J gene lost 0 bases, with 3 bases spanning the gap. The CDR3 length is 13 residues. The CDR3 reads CASSLGANYGYTF. The CDR3 nucleotides are TGCGCCAGCAGCTTGGGAGCTAACTATGGCTACACCTTC.

The chain joins TRBV7-2 to TRBJ1-1; 11 nucleotides agree with TRBD1. Unmatched junction bases numbered 2, after V lost 5 bases and J lost 3 bases. The CDR3 runs to 14 residues. Germline lookup yields CDR1 SGHTA and CDR2 FQGNSA. CDR3 sequence reads: CASSGQGAYTEAFF. The CDR3 DNA sequence: TGTGCCAGCAGCGGACAGGGGGCGTACACTGAAGCTTTCTTT.

The chain recombines TRBV19 with TRBJ2-7; a possible D gene is TRBD1 (6 bases). Trimming removed 5 bases at V and 2 bases at J, with 16 bases between. Germline CDR1 and CDR2: LNHDA and SQIVND (reference sequence). The CDR3 runs 15 residues. The CDR3 bases are TGTGCCAGTAGTGAGTACCGGGACACCACCTACGAGCAGTACTTC. It codes for CASSEYRDTTYEQYF.

This clone was observed a few times. The chain is built from TRBV27 and TRBJ1-5; 8 positions agree with TRBD1. Per germline, CDR1 MNHEY and CDR2 SMNVEV (reference sequence). CDR3 length: 15 amino acids. Trimming removed 5 bases from V and 3 bases from J; junction bases left unmatched: 6. The CDR3 sequence: CASSGRDRYNQPQHF. For the CDR3, the DNA is TGTGCCAGCAGTGGCCGGGACAGGTACAATCAGCCCCAGCATTTT.

This clone was seen only a few times. The chain uses TRBV7-5 and TRBJ2-7; the listed D gene, TRBD1, was not tested against the DNA. TRBV7-5 is annotated as a pseudogene. The CDR3 has 14 amino acids. The CDR3 DNA reads as TGTGCAACGAAACGGGGACAGGGACCCTACGAGCAGTACTTC. Residues: CATKRGQGPYEQYF.

This chain joins TRBV6-5 and TRBJ1-1, with TRBD1 matching over 8 bases. The junction had 2 bases not matched to a gene; V was cut back by 4 bases and J by 1 base. Per germline, CDR1 MNHEY and CDR2 SVGAGI. The CDR3 is 14 residues long. The CDR3 sequence is CASSWTGSNTEAFF. The CDR3 nucleotides read TGTGCCAGCAGTTGGACAGGGTCGAACACTGAAGCTTTCTTT.